These 20 T cell receptor beta chains originate from one sample sequenced in a study of vaccination effects on CD4 cells after COVID-19. Data came from immunoSEQ multiplex PCR; TCRdb stores just in-frame clones and leaves some out. This table holds under 35,000 clones, 65% found once. No antigen is known for these receptors. Under the ViraFEST assay, PBMC were stimulated with viral peptide pools so that antigen-specific CD4+ T cells expanded. Sequencing was performed afterwards. Subsequent to less than 13 days of culture, CD4+ T cells were isolated. All participants had two doses of either the BNT162b2 or mRNA-1273 vaccine. The specimen was CD4+ T cells from PBMCs cultured with SARS-CoV-2 spike peptides, collected after COVID-19 vaccination. The source is a human donor who received a COVID-19 vaccine.

The rearrangement uses TRBV4-1 and TRBJ1-4; D unresolved. CDR3 length: 12 residues. The V end lost 1 base, the J end lost 8 bases, and 5 bases lay between the germline ends. Germline assignment: CDR1 MGHRA and CDR2 YSYEKL. The CDR3 protein is CASSQVREKLFF. DNA of the CDR3: TGCGCCAGCAGCCAAGTGCGGGAAAAACTGTTTTTT.

The V gene is TRBV6-5, the J gene TRBJ1-2; 10 positions agree with TRBD1. This CDR3 is 14 amino acids long. The V and J ends lost 7 bases and 3 bases, in that order; junction bases with no gene match: 5. The germline gives CDR1 MNHEY, CDR2 SVGAGI. The CDR3 DNA is TGTGCCAGCAAGGACAGGGGGATAGACTATGGCTACACCTTC. Translation: CASKDRGIDYGYTF.

The chain employs TRBV5-4 and TRBJ2-7; 9 bases line up with TRBD1. The germline V gene encodes CDR1 SGHNT and CDR2 YYREEE (reference sequence). CDR3 length equals 15 residues. V lost 4 bases to trimming and J lost 2 bases; unmatched junction nucleotides: 7. CDR3 sequence: CASSARDRATYEQYF. CDR3 in DNA: TGTGCCAGCAGCGCAAGGGACAGGGCTACCTACGAGCAGTACTTC.

The rearrangement joins TRBV30 to TRBJ1-1; unclear D gene. There are 12 residues in the CDR3. V lost 6 bases and J lost 0, with 8 bases in between. The germline V gene encodes CDR1 GTSNPN and CDR2 SVGIG (reference sequence). The chain's CDR3 is CACRRMNTEAFF. CDR3 DNA: TGTGCCTGCAGACGGATGAACACTGAAGCTTTCTTT.

As to this clone: A junction end diverges from the germline sequence, so it may reflect a read error. This rearrangement joins TRBV24-1 to TRBJ2-3; 7 bases map to TRBD2. The CDR3 spans 16 residues. Germline CDR1 is KGHDR and CDR2 is SFDVKD. This chain's CDR3 is CATSDFASGGTGTQYF. The CDR3 bases are TGTGCCACCAGTGATTTCGCTAGCGGAGGTACAGGTACGCAGTATTTT.

The V gene is TRBV5-8, the J gene TRBJ1-4, with 8 bases aligning to TRBD1. Germline V gene data show CDR1 as SGHTS and CDR2 as YDEGEE. The CDR3 consists of 15 residues. The junction had 7 bases not matched to a gene; V was cut back by 6 bases and J by 3 bases. CDR3 residues: CASTQGTGPNEKLFF. The CDR3 DNA sequence: TGTGCCAGCACCCAGGGGACAGGACCTAATGAAAAACTGTTTTTT.

This clone was observed a handful of times. J is TRBJ2-7 and V is TRBV21-1; the table's D gene call, TRBD2, was not cross checked with the DNA. TRBV21-1 is given as a pseudogene. There are 16 residues in the CDR3. The CDR3 bases are TGTGCCAGCCCTGTCACGGGAAGGACGCCTCTATACGAGCAGTACTTC. Protein sequence: CASPVTGRTPLYEQYF.

This clone was seen a single time. V and J are TRBV30 and TRBJ2-6; no firm D call. CDR3 size: 13 residues. Germline CDR1 GTSNPN, CDR2 SVGIG (reference sequence). V dropped 3 bases and J dropped 4 bases, with 7 bases sitting between them. The CDR3, as DNA: TGTGCCTGGAGCGCCTGGGGGGCCAACGTCCTGACTTTC. As protein: CAWSAWGANVLTF.

V is TRBV9 and J is TRBJ1-2, with 11 nucleotides matching TRBD1. The CDR3 consists of 16 residues. V was pared by 2 bases and J by 5 bases, with 8 bases of the junction left unmatched. Per the germline V gene, CDR1 is SGDLS and CDR2 is YYNGEE. The CDR3 DNA reads as TGTGCCAGCAGCGTCGGGGGGACAGGGGGGAAATATGGCTACACCTTC. The encoded protein is CASSVGGTGGKYGYTF.

The chain carries TRBV7-2 and TRBJ2-1; a possible D gene is TRBD2 (6 bases). The CDR3 is 15 amino acids. The V end was cut by 1 base, the J end by 3 bases, with 10 bases between. Germline CDR1 and CDR2: SGHTA and FQGNSA. For the CDR3, the DNA is TGTGCCAGCAGCTTAGGTAGCGGCCTCTACAATGAGCAGTTCTTC. Amino acid sequence: CASSLGSGLYNEQFF.

This clone has ten or more counts. This rearrangement joins TRBV5-6 to TRBJ2-7; D might be TRBD1 or TRBD2, each matching 5 bases. Germline-derived CDR1 and CDR2 are SGHDT and YYEEEE. V dropped 0 bases and J dropped 1 base, with 11 bases sitting between them. This CDR3 has 15 amino acids. CDR3 DNA sequence: TGTGCCAGCAGCTTGGTTGGGGACGGGTCCTACGAGCAGTACTTC. Translated, it gives CASSLVGDGSYEQYF.

This clone was seen a handful of times. This chain connects TRBV4-1 to TRBJ1-6; D possibly corresponds to TRBD1 (5 bases). Germline CDR1 reads MGHRA; CDR2 reads YSYEKL. The CDR3 runs to 17 residues. V was trimmed by 0 bases and J by 7 bases, leaving 16 bases between them. The CDR3 sequence is CASSQERRGAYNSPLHF. The CDR3 coding sequence is TGCGCCAGCAGCCAAGAAAGAAGAGGGGCGTACAATTCACCCCTCCACTTT.

By frequency in the sample, this clone is medium-sized. The rearrangement joins TRBV23-1 to TRBJ1-5; D possibly corresponds to TRBD1 (5 bases). TRBV23-1 is annotated as an ORF whose role is uncertain. The CDR3 totals 14 residues. Trimming left V 6 bases short and J 5 bases short, with 14 bases between. Here the CDR3 reads CASSLRDPDQPQHF. The CDR3 region has the DNA TGCGCCAGCAGCCTCCGGGACCCCGATCAGCCCCAGCATTTT.

J is TRBJ1-5 and V is TRBV6-5; D perhaps matches TRBD1 (6 bases). The CDR3 is 14 amino acids. Germline CDR1 MNHEY, CDR2 SVGAGI. The germline V and J ends were trimmed by 6 bases and 5 bases, with 14 bases remaining between them. The chain's CDR3 is CASSHDGGDQPQHF. For the CDR3, the DNA is TGTGCCAGCAGCCACGATGGGGGCGATCAGCCCCAGCATTTT.

The chain is built from TRBV13 and TRBJ1-2; 10 bases fit TRBD1. This CDR3 contains 15 residues. V was clipped by 4 bases and J by 7 bases; unmatched bases: 9. Germline CDR1 PRHDT, CDR2 FYEKMQ (reference sequence). Written as DNA, the CDR3 is TGTGCCAGCAGCTCGCCGGGACAGGGGTTGCTTGGCTACACCTTC. Translating gives CASSSPGQGLLGYTF.

The rearrangement uses TRBV19 and TRBJ1-2; weak D call: TRBD1 (5 bases). V was pared by 6 bases and J by 0 bases, with 14 bases between. Germline values: CDR1 LNHDA, CDR2 SQIVND (reference sequence). The CDR3 sequence is 15 residues long. Written as DNA, the CDR3 is TGTGCCAGTAGCCCAACCGGGACCTCTAACTATGGCTACACCTTC. The encoded protein is CASSPTGTSNYGYTF. Based on the CDR3 plus reference TRBV19 and TRBJ1-2, the full variable domain is DGGITQSPKYLFRKEGQNVTLSCEQNLNHDAMYWYRQDPGQGLRLIYYSQIVNDFQKGDIAEGYSVSREKKESFPLTVTSAQKNPTAFYLCASSPTGTSNYGYTFGSGTRLTVV.

This sequence joins TRBV5-1 and TRBJ2-2, with D unresolved. This CDR3 spans 13 amino acids. Germline V gene lookup returns CDR1 SGHRS and CDR2 YFSETQ. The ends were cut back, 3 bases at V and 6 bases at J, with 9 bases in the middle. Here the CDR3 DNA reads TGCGCCAGCAGCTACCGGCCGGCCGGGGAGCTGTTTTTT. Its protein is CASSYRPAGELFF.

This clone has a handful of counts. The chain has TRBV4-1 and TRBJ1-2; D remains ambiguous. Germline CDR1 and CDR2: MGHRA and YSYEKL. Trimming cost V 2 bases and J 7 bases, with 14 bases left between them. This CDR3 has 14 amino acids. The CDR3, as DNA: TGCGCCAGCAGCCAACCCGCCTTCTCGGGTGGCTACACCTTC. This encodes CASSQPAFSGGYTF.

The genes are TRBV19 and TRBJ1-6; TRBD1 matches 11 bases. J was trimmed by 2 bases and V by 3 bases; bases with no gene match: 9. This CDR3 comprises 19 residues. The germline V gene has CDR1 LNHDA and CDR2 SQIVND (reference sequence). The CDR3 DNA reads TGTGCCAGTAGTATCGGACAGGGGGCAAGGAGGACCTATAATTCACCCCTCCACTTT. Its protein product is CASSIGQGARRTYNSPLHF.

The chain recombines TRBV11-2 with TRBJ2-7; no definite D call. Trimming left V 1 base short and J 2 bases short, with 12 bases between. CDR1 is SGHAT, CDR2 FQNNGV, per germline. There are 15 residues in the CDR3. The CDR3 spells CASSLALVRTYEQYF. The DNA for the CDR3 is TGTGCCAGCAGCTTAGCATTGGTCCGAACCTACGAGCAGTACTTC.